The rows below give T cell receptor beta chains drawn from one sample of a study of blood T cell repertoires in COVID-19. The data were produced by immunoSEQ multiplex PCR, yet TCRdb's version contains in-frame clones alone and is incomplete. The sample has approximately 280,000 clones, roughly 88% seen once. Specimen: peripheral blood. These receptors all stem from a woman aged 70 to 79 with acute or convalescent COVID-19. The CDR3 runs from the conserved cysteine through the conserved F or W.

CDR3: CASSLGGEANYGYTF
J: TRBJ1-2
V: TRBV5-1

CDR3: CASRGGKNEKLFF
J: TRBJ1-4
V: TRBV6-5

CDR3: CASRVTGNIGNQPQHF
J: TRBJ1-5
V: TRBV27

CDR3: CASRAGGTDTQYF
J: TRBJ2-3
V: TRBV10-1

CDR3: CASSADQAIEQYF
J: TRBJ2-7
V: TRBV2

CDR3: CASSLGPTGANGYTF
J: TRBJ1-2
V: TRBV7-9

CDR3: CASSEPGGNTEAFF
J: TRBJ1-1
V: TRBV25-1

CDR3: CASSEFGGAGNEQFF
J: TRBJ2-1
V: TRBV10-1

CDR3: CASSLDGSSGTFF
J: TRBJ1-1
V: TRBV7-8

CDR3: CATKGTGRNQPQHF
J: TRBJ1-5
V: TRBV15

CDR3: CASSARQGGNEKLFF
J: TRBJ1-4
V: TRBV9

CDR3: CASSPSTGAYGYTF
J: TRBJ1-2
V: TRBV5-1

CDR3: CASSLAGGRRNTGELFF
J: TRBJ2-2
V: TRBV11-2

CDR3: CASSLRGTDPQYF
J: TRBJ2-5
V: TRBV5-1

CDR3: CASTTHLNEKLFF
J: TRBJ1-4
V: TRBV19

CDR3: CASSLGPLGAVTTGELFF
J: TRBJ2-2
V: TRBV5-5

CDR3: CASSLRRGNNEQFF
J: TRBJ2-1
V: TRBV4-1

CDR3: CASSLVRSTEAFF
J: TRBJ1-1
V: TRBV12-3/TRBV12-4

CDR3: CASSYSREPGYTF
J: TRBJ1-2
V: TRBV6-5

CDR3: CASQSSYLSTGNTEAFF
J: TRBJ1-1
V: TRBV5-1

CDR3: CASSRGDLGREAFF
J: TRBJ1-1
V: TRBV19

CDR3: CASNSGRASTEAFF
J: TRBJ1-1
V: TRBV3-1/TRBV3-2

CDR3: CASSLRSRTGPYGYTF
J: TRBJ1-2
V: TRBV4-1

CDR3: CASSPREGAGTEAFF
J: TRBJ1-1
V: TRBV7-9

CDR3: CASRSTGGPYNEQFF
J: TRBJ2-1
V: TRBV5-1

CDR3: CASRPGTGTMNTEAFF
J: TRBJ1-1
V: TRBV19

CDR3: CASSLRQVSGNTIYF
J: TRBJ1-3
V: TRBV5-6

CDR3: CASSHRSGQSNYGYTF
J: TRBJ1-2
V: TRBV7-9

CDR3: CATSRGGQGATGYTF
J: TRBJ1-2
V: TRBV15

CDR3: CASSKQGSNTEAFF
J: TRBJ1-1
V: TRBV5-1

CDR3: CASSLTGLVGTEAFF
J: TRBJ1-1
V: TRBV6-5

CDR3: CATRTSTGVINTEAFF
J: TRBJ1-1
V: TRBV10-3

CDR3: CASSRIPDTLGAFF
J: TRBJ1-1
V: TRBV19

CDR3: CASASGTGNSPLHF
J: TRBJ1-6
V: TRBV6-6

CDR3: CASSLTVNYQPQHF
J: TRBJ1-5
V: TRBV28

CDR3: CASSVGTGNSPLHF
J: TRBJ1-6
V: TRBV5-1

CDR3: CAWRLGSEQFF
J: TRBJ2-1
V: TRBV30

CDR3: CASGLVLVRSVRYF
J: TRBJ2-7
V: TRBV12-5

CDR3: CASSLVATGISGYTF
J: TRBJ1-2
V: TRBV5-1

CDR3: CASSSPRQGRTGELFF
J: TRBJ2-2
V: TRBV7-9

CDR3: CASSQEGATGELFF
J: TRBJ2-2
V: TRBV3-1/TRBV3-2

CDR3: CASSWNSDSENQPQHF
J: TRBJ1-5
V: TRBV7-2

CDR3: CASSPVDSRNEKLFF
J: TRBJ1-4
V: TRBV5-1

CDR3: CASSLGGGPRTDTQYF
J: TRBJ2-3
V: TRBV5-1

CDR3: CASRDTFGELFF
J: TRBJ2-2
V: TRBV2

CDR3: CASSANLRGIGETQYF
J: TRBJ2-5
V: TRBV18